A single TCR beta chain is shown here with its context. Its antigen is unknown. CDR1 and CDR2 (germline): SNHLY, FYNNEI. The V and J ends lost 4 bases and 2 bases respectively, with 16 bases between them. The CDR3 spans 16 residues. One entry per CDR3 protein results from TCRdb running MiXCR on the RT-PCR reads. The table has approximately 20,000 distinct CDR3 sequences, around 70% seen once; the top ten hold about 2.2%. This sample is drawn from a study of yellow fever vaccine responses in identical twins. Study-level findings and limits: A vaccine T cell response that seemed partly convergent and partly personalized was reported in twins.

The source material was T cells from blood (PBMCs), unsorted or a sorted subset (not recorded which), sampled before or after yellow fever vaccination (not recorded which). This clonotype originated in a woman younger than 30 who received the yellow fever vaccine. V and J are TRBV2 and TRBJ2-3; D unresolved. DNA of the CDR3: TGTGCCAGCAGTGCCCCCCTGGCGCGGTACACAGATACGCAGTATTTT. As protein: CASSAPLARYTDTQYF.